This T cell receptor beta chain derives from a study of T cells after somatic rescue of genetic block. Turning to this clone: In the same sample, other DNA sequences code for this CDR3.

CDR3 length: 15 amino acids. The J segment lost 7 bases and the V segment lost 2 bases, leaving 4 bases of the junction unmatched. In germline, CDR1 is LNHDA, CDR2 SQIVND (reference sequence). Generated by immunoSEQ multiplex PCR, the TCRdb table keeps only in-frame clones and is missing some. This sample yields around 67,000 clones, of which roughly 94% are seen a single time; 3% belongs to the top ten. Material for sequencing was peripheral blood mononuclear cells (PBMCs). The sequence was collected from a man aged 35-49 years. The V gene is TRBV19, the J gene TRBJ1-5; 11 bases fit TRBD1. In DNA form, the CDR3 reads TGTGCCAGTAGTATAATGGGACAGGGGGGCCAGCCCCAGCATTTT. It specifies CASSIMGQGGQPQHF.